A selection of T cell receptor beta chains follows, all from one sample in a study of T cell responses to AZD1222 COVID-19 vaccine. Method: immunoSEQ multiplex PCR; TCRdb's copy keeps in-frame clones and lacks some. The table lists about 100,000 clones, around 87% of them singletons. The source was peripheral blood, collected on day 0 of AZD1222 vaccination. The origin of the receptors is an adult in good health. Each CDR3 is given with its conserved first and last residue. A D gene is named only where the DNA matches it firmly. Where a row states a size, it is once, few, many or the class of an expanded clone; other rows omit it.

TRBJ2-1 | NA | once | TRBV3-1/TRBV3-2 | TGTGCCAGCAGCCAGGGCGGGGAGCCCTACAATGAGCAGTTCTTC | CASSQGGEPYNEQFF
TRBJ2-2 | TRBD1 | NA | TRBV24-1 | TGTGCCACCAGTGATTTGCGTGGAGGGGGGACAGGGTTGTCCGGGGAGCTGTTTTTT | CATSDLRGGGTGLSGELFF
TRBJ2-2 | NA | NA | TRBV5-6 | TGTGCCAGCAGCTTGGGGCAGGGCCTAATCACCGGGGAGCTGTTTTTT | CASSLGQGLITGELFF
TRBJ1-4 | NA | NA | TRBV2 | TGTGCCAGTTGTTCACAGCACGGTGAAAAACTGTTTTTT | CASCSQHGEKLFF
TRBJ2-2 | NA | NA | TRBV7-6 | TGTGCCAGCAGCTGGGAGAACACCGGGGAGCTGTTTTTT | CASSWENTGELFF
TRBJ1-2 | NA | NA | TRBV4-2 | TGTGCCAGCAGCCAAGAGACGGAACAGAGATCCTATGGCTACACCTTC | CASSQETEQRSYGYTF
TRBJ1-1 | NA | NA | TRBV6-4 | TGTGCCAGCAGTACGGAAATGAACACTGAAGCTTTCTTT | CASSTEMNTEAFF
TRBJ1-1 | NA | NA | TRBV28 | TGTGCCAGCGAGTCGAGGGGAACTGAAGCTTTCTTT | CASESRGTEAFF
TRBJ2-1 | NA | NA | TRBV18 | TGTGCCAGCTCAAGCGGACGGACCTACAATGAGCAGTTCTTC | CASSSGRTYNEQFF
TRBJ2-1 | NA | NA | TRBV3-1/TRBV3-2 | TGTGCCAGCAGTCGGACAGTCAATGAGCAGTTCTTC | CASSRTVNEQFF
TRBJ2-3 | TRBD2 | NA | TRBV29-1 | TGCAGCGTTCGAGGGCTAGCGGGAGGAGGGGCGCAGTATTTT | CSVRGLAGGGAQYF
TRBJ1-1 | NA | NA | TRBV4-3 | TGCGCCAGCAGCCAAGATTGGGGGATCACTGAAGCTTTCTTT | CASSQDWGITEAFF
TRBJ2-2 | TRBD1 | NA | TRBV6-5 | TGTGCCAGCAGGACCCGGGACAGGGGCGCCGGGGAGCTGTTTTTT | CASRTRDRGAGELFF
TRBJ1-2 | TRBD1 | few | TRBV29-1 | TGCAGCGTTGGTGGTGACAGGGGGCTGGGTGGCTACACCTTC | CSVGGDRGLGGYTF
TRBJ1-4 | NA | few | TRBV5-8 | TGTGCCAGCAGCTTCGCAGGGAAAGCTAATGAAAAACTGTTTTTT | CASSFAGKANEKLFF
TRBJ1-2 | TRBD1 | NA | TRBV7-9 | TGTGCCAGCAGCCCGAGACAGGGGAACTATGGCTACACCTTC | CASSPRQGNYGYTF
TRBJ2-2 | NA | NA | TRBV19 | TGTGCCAGTACTGGGCAGGGGGGATCCGGGGAGCTGTTTTTT | CASTGQGGSGELFF
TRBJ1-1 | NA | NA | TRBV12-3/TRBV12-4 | TGTGCCAGCAGTTCGAGGTGGAACACTGAAGCTTTCTTT | CASSSRWNTEAFF
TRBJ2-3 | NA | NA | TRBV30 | TGTGCCTGGACTAGCACAGATACGCAGTATTTT | CAWTSTDTQYF
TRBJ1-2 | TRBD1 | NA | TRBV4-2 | TGTGCCAGCAGCCAAGACAGGGGGTCTGGCTACACCTTC | CASSQDRGSGYTF
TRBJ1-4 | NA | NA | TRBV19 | TGTGCCAGTAGTATTCCCCAGGGGTCTCTTCCCGGAAAACTGTTTTTT | CASSIPQGSLPGKLFF
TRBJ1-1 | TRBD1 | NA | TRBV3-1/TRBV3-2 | TGTGCCAGCAGCCCCGGGGACAGCCCCCCGACTGAAGCTTTCTTT | CASSPGDSPPTEAFF